Listed below are T cell receptor beta chains from one sample, sequenced in a study of a mutant IDH1 vaccine in newly diagnosed glioma. Sequenced by immunoSEQ multiplex PCR; TCRdb stores in-frame clones only, minus some. The table records around 56,000 clones, about 91% of them present only once. Sequenced here: PBMCs, sampled from a glioma patient treated with radiotherapy, temozolomide or both. Receptor source: a man in his fifties or sixties with glioma. Both conserved end residues are part of each CDR3. Each record gives: CDR3 DNA, CDR3 protein, V gene, J gene, D gene, clone size. The D gene is left open where the match is weak. A row's size may be missing; if present it is once, few, many or a size class.

TGTGCCAGCAGCTTGATCGGGGGAACCTACGAGCAGTACTTC	CASSLIGGTYEQYF	TRBV7-8	TRBJ2-7	.	.
TGTGCCTGGAGGCTCGGAGGGAGCAATCAGCCCCAGCATTTT	CAWRLGGSNQPQHF	TRBV30	TRBJ1-5	.	few
TGTGCCAGCAGTGACGATGGGCCAGGGGCGGCCGGGGAGCTGTTTTTT	CASSDDGPGAAGELFF	TRBV6-1	TRBJ2-2	.	.
TGTGCCAGCAGCTTGACAGGGGGGGACAATGAGCAGTTCTTC	CASSLTGGDNEQFF	TRBV5-7	TRBJ2-1	.	once
TGTGCCAGTAGCTTTAATAGCAATCAGCCCCAGCATTTT	CASSFNSNQPQHF	TRBV19	TRBJ1-5	.	few
TGCGCCAGCAGCCAAACAAGCTCTGGAAACACCATATATTTT	CASSQTSSGNTIYF	TRBV4-3	TRBJ1-3	.	.
TGTGCCAGTAGTATACCAGGTAATCAGCCCCAGCATTTT	CASSIPGNQPQHF	TRBV19	TRBJ1-5	.	.
TGTGCCAGCAGTGTTGACAGGGGGCGAAATCAGCCCCAGCATTTT	CASSVDRGRNQPQHF	TRBV6-5	TRBJ1-5	TRBD1	.
TGTGCCAGCAGACCGACTAGCGTAAACTACGAGCAGTACTTC	CASRPTSVNYEQYF	TRBV2	TRBJ2-7	TRBD2	.
TGCGCCAGCAGCCTTCGGCCAGACGCAACTAATGAAAAACTGTTTTTT	CASSLRPDATNEKLFF	TRBV4-1	TRBJ1-4	.	.
TGTGCCAGCAGCTTGGAGGGGCCCCAGATAACGCAGTATTTT	CASSLEGPQITQYF	TRBV5-6	TRBJ2-3	.	.